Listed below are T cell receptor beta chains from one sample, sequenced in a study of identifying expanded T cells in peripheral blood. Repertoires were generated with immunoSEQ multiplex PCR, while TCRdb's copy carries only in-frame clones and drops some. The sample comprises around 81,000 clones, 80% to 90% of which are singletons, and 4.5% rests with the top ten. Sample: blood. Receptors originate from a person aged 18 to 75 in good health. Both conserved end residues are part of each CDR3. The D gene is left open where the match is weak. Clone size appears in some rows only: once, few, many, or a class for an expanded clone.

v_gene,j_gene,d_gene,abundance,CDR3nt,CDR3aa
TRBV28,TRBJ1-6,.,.,TGTGCCAGCAGTTTTGAGCGGGCCGGGGGATCACCCCTCCACTTT,CASSFERAGGSPLHF
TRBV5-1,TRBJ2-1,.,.,TGCGCCAGCAGGGTACAGGGTCCCTACAATGAGCAGTTCTTC,CASRVQGPYNEQFF
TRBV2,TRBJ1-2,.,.,TGTGCCAGCAGTGATAAGGGATATTCCTATGGCTACACCTTC,CASSDKGYSYGYTF
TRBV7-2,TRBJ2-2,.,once,TGTGCCAGCAGCCGCTTTAGCAGCAGCACCGGGGAGCTGTTTTTT,CASSRFSSSTGELFF
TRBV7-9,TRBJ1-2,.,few,TGTGCCAGCAGCTTTTCCGGGAGGGACTATGGCTACACCTTC,CASSFSGRDYGYTF
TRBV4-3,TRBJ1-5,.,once,TGCGCCAGCAGCCAAGATTGGATCCAGGGTATGTTAACGGGTAGCAATCAGCCCCAGCATTTT,CASSQDWIQGMLTGSNQPQHF
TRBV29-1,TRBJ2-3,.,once,TGCAGTGCCGACGTATCGCTAGCGCGCACAGATACGCAGTATTTT,CSADVSLARTDTQYF
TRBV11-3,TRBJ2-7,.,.,TGTGCCAGCAGCTTAGGATCCGGAGGTCCCCTAACCTACGAGCAGTACTTC,CASSLGSGGPLTYEQYF
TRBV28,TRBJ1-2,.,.,TGTGCCGCCGGCGGAGACCTAGTTGGCTACACCTTC,CAAGGDLVGYTF
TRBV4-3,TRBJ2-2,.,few,TGCGCCAGCAGCCAAGATCCAACGGGCCCCGGGGAGCTGTTTTTT,CASSQDPTGPGELFF
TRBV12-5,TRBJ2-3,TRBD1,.,TGTGCTAGTGGTTTGGGACAGGGATTAATGGGCACAGATACGCAGTATTTT,CASGLGQGLMGTDTQYF
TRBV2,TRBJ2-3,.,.,TGTGCCGACGAAAGGGGGGATTACACAGATACGCAGTATTTT,CADERGDYTDTQYF
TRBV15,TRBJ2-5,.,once,TGTGCCACCAGCAGACCCCCGGGAGTCCAAGAGACCCAGTACTTC,CATSRPPGVQETQYF
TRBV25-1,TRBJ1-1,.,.,TGTGCCAGCAGAGGCGGAGTGAACACTGAAGCTTTCTTT,CASRGGVNTEAFF
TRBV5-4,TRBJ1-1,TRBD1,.,TGTGCCAGCAGCACGACAGGGGGATTTAAGGGCACTGAAGCTTTCTTT,CASSTTGGFKGTEAFF
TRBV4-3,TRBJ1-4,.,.,TGCGCCAGCAGCCAGCGAGGGTTTGGTAATGAAAAACTGTTTTTT,CASSQRGFGNEKLFF
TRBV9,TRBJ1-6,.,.,TGTGCCAGCAGCGTAGCGGACCGACCCTATTCACCCCTCCACTTT,CASSVADRPYSPLHF
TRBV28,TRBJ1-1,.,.,TGTGCCAGCAGTTTCTCTCGGGGCAGGGTCAGACTTGAAGCTTTCTTT,CASSFSRGRVRLEAFF
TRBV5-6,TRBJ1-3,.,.,TGTGCCAGCAGCCTCCGGAGGTTAGGGTCTATCTCTGGAAACACCATATATTTT,CASSLRRLGSISGNTIYF
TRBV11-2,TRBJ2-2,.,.,TGTGCCAGCAGCTCTTTCGGTCAGCCGAACACCGGGGAGCTGTTTTTT,CASSSFGQPNTGELFF
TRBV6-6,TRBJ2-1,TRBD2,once,TGTGCCAGCAGCCGGGACTACGCCTACAATGAGCAGTTCTTC,CASSRDYAYNEQFF
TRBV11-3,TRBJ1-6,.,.,TGTGCCAGCAGCTTAGATCAATCGGGGAGCTCCTATAATTCACCCCTCCACTTT,CASSLDQSGSSYNSPLHF
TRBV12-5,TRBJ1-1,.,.,TGTGCTAGTGGTTTTCTAGTGGAGACTGAAGCTTTCTTT,CASGFLVETEAFF
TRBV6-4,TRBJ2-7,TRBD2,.,TGTGCCAGCAACTTAGGACTAGCGGGGATATCCTACGAGCAGTACTTC,CASNLGLAGISYEQYF
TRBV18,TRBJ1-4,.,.,TGTGCCAGCTCACCATGGGTACTCAGCCCAACTAATGAAAAACTGTTTTTT,CASSPWVLSPTNEKLFF
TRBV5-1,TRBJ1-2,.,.,TGCGCCAGCAGCTTGGAGGCAGGGCCTGGCTATGGCTACACCTTC,CASSLEAGPGYGYTF
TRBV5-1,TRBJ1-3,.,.,TGCGCCAGCAGCTTGGGAGGGCGAGACACCATATATTTT,CASSLGGRDTIYF
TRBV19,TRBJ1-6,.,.,TGTGCCAGTAGTATTACAGGGAGCTCCTATAATTCACCCCTCCACTTT,CASSITGSSYNSPLHF